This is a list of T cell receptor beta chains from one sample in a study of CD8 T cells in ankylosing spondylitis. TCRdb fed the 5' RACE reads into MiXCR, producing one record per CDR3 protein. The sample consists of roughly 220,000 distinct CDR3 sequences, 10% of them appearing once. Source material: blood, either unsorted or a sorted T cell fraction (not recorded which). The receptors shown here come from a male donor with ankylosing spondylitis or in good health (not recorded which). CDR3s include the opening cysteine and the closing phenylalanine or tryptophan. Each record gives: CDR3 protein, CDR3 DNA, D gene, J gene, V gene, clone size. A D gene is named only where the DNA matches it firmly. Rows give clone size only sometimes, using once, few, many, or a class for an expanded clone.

CDR3: CASSLAMGHEQYF
DNA: TGTGCCAGCAGCTTAGCGATGGGGCACGAGCAGTACTTC
D: .
J: TRBJ2-7
V: TRBV7-6
size: .

CDR3: CSARDPSVGDGNQPQHF
DNA: TGCAGTGCTAGAGATCCGTCCGTTGGGGACGGCAATCAGCCCCAGCATTTT
D: .
J: TRBJ1-5
V: TRBV20-1
size: few

CDR3: CSARDHRGGDTQYF
DNA: TGCAGTGCTAGAGATCACAGGGGAGGCGATACGCAGTATTTT
D: .
J: TRBJ2-3
V: TRBV20-1
size: many

CDR3: CATSRRDLRDTEAFF
DNA: TGTGCCACCAGCAGAAGGGACCTCCGTGACACTGAAGCTTTCTTT
D: .
J: TRBJ1-1
V: TRBV15
size: many

CDR3: CASRRTSSNQPQHF
DNA: TGTGCCAGCCGTCGGACATCCAGCAATCAGCCCCAGCATTTT
D: .
J: TRBJ1-5
V: TRBV6-1
size: many

CDR3: CSARDFAGANQPQHF
DNA: TGCAGTGCTAGAGATTTTGCAGGGGCTAATCAGCCCCAGCATTTT
D: .
J: TRBJ1-5
V: TRBV20-1
size: .

CDR3: CASSVETGRGYTF
DNA: TGTGCCAGCAGCGTAGAAACAGGTCGGGGCTACACCTTC
D: .
J: TRBJ1-2
V: TRBV9
size: many

CDR3: CASSWTPSGEQFF
DNA: TGTGCCAGCAGTTGGACCCCATCGGGGGAGCAGTTCTTC
D: .
J: TRBJ2-1
V: TRBV12-3/TRBV12-4
size: many

CDR3: CASPTPVTLIGSNQPQHF
DNA: TGTGCCAGCCCTACGCCAGTAACCCTCATAGGTAGCAATCAGCCCCAGCATTTT
D: .
J: TRBJ1-5
V: TRBV12-3/TRBV12-4
size: .

CDR3: CASSIGQGRYGYTF
DNA: TGCGCCAGCAGCATCGGACAGGGGCGCTATGGCTACACCTTC
D: TRBD1
J: TRBJ1-2
V: TRBV5-1
size: .

CDR3: CASRGTGTEQETQYF
DNA: TGTGCCAGCAGGGGAACCGGGACAGAACAAGAGACCCAGTACTTC
D: TRBD1
J: TRBJ2-5
V: TRBV2
size: .

CDR3: CASSQEDIWGGYTF
DNA: TGTGCCAGCAGCCAGGAGGACATTTGGGGTGGCTACACCTTC
D: .
J: TRBJ1-2
V: TRBV3-1
size: few

CDR3: CASSPLGGSSYEQYF
DNA: TGTGCCAGCAGTCCCCTTGGCGGCTCCTCCTACGAGCAGTACTTC
D: .
J: TRBJ2-7
V: TRBV7-9
size: few

CDR3: CASSHRDSPNYGYTF
DNA: TGTGCCAGCAGCCACCGGGACAGCCCTAACTATGGCTACACCTTC
D: TRBD1
J: TRBJ1-2
V: TRBV3-1
size: .

CDR3: CASSPAGGFIGTPYF
DNA: TGTGCCAGCAGTCCCGCAGGGGGTTTTATCGGGACCCCGTACTTC
D: TRBD1
J: TRBJ2-5
V: TRBV7-6
size: .

CDR3: CATQGYDEQYF
DNA: TGTGCCACGCAGGGGTATGACGAGCAGTACTTC
D: .
J: TRBJ2-7
V: TRBV18
size: many

CDR3: CASSAVAGQGQETQYF
DNA: TGTGCCAGCAGCGCCGTAGCGGGGCAGGGTCAAGAGACCCAGTACTTC
D: TRBD2
J: TRBJ2-5
V: TRBV9
size: many

CDR3: CSARGGGAGQETQYF
DNA: TGCAGTGCTAGAGGTGGAGGGGCGGGACAAGAGACCCAGTACTTC
D: .
J: TRBJ2-5
V: TRBV20-1
size: many

CDR3: CASSLMGQGGYGYTF
DNA: TGTGCCAGCAGTTTAATGGGACAGGGGGGCTATGGCTACACCTTC
D: TRBD1
J: TRBJ1-2
V: TRBV28
size: few

CDR3: CASSLIPGQGRKTQYF
DNA: TGCGCCAGCAGCTTAATACCGGGACAGGGGCGGAAGACCCAGTACTTC
D: TRBD1
J: TRBJ2-5
V: TRBV5-1
size: .

CDR3: CASSSPGERGEKLFF
DNA: TGTGCCAGTAGTAGCCCGGGTGAGCGCGGTGAAAAACTGTTTTTT
D: .
J: TRBJ1-4
V: TRBV19
size: .

CDR3: CASSYSSMGTDTQYF
DNA: TGTGCCAGCAGTTACTCTTCGATGGGGACGGATACGCAGTATTTT
D: .
J: TRBJ2-3
V: TRBV6-5
size: .

CDR3: CAISEGGNTEAFF
DNA: TGTGCCATCAGTGAGGGGGGAAACACTGAAGCTTTCTTT
D: .
J: TRBJ1-1
V: TRBV10-3
size: .

CDR3: CASSLDRQGHSNTGELFF
DNA: TGTGCCAGCAGTTTGGACCGACAGGGTCATTCGAACACCGGGGAGCTGTTTTTT
D: TRBD1
J: TRBJ2-2
V: TRBV28
size: few

CDR3: CASSFLAGTGAGELFF
DNA: TGTGCCAGCAGCTTCTTAGCGGGGACGGGGGCCGGGGAGCTGTTTTTT
D: TRBD2
J: TRBJ2-2
V: TRBV7-2
size: .

CDR3: CASADFRGFTEAFF
DNA: TGTGCCAGCGCCGATTTTCGGGGGTTCACTGAAGCTTTCTTT
D: .
J: TRBJ1-1
V: TRBV27
size: .

CDR3: CASSVGEGREREQYF
DNA: TGTGCCAGCAGCGTAGGTGAAGGCAGGGAACGTGAGCAGTACTTC
D: .
J: TRBJ2-7
V: TRBV9
size: many

CDR3: CASSFPSRDNYGYTF
DNA: TGTGCCAGCAGCTTTCCTTCGAGGGATAACTATGGCTACACCTTC
D: .
J: TRBJ1-2
V: TRBV5-6
size: .

CDR3: CASSFSGTPITDTQYF
DNA: TGTGCCAGCAGTTTTTCCGGGACTCCTATCACAGATACGCAGTATTTT
D: .
J: TRBJ2-3
V: TRBV28
size: many

CDR3: CASSVVDRSNQPQHF
DNA: TGTGCCAGCAGTGTGGTCGACCGGAGCAATCAGCCCCAGCATTTT
D: .
J: TRBJ1-5
V: TRBV6-1
size: many

CDR3: CASSDLGYEQYF
DNA: TGTGCCAGCAGTGATCTGGGATACGAGCAGTACTTC
D: .
J: TRBJ2-7
V: TRBV2
size: .

CDR3: CSARDQVQGAQPQHF
DNA: TGCAGTGCTAGAGATCAGGTCCAGGGGGCCCAGCCCCAGCATTTT
D: TRBD1
J: TRBJ1-5
V: TRBV20-1
size: many

CDR3: CASSLAAENYGYTF
DNA: TGTGCCAGCAGTTTAGCTGCGGAGAACTATGGCTACACCTTC
D: .
J: TRBJ1-2
V: TRBV12-3/TRBV12-4
size: many

CDR3: CASTDGGRGEKLFF
DNA: TGTGCCAGCACCGATGGGGGACGGGGTGAAAAACTGTTTTTT
D: .
J: TRBJ1-4
V: TRBV28
size: many

CDR3: CASSPDSPATNEKLFF
DNA: TGCGCCAGCAGCCCGGACAGCCCCGCAACTAATGAAAAACTGTTTTTT
D: .
J: TRBJ1-4
V: TRBV5-1
size: many

CDR3: CASSLEVNTDTQYF
DNA: TGCGCCAGCAGCTTGGAGGTGAACACAGATACGCAGTATTTT
D: .
J: TRBJ2-3
V: TRBV5-1
size: many

CDR3: CASSLTSGELSYEQYF
DNA: TGCGCCAGCAGTCTCACTAGCGGGGAACTTTCCTACGAGCAGTACTTC
D: TRBD2
J: TRBJ2-7
V: TRBV5-1
size: many

CDR3: CASSQLGQGDNEQFF
DNA: TGTGCCAGCAGCCAACTGGGACAGGGGGACAATGAGCAGTTCTTC
D: TRBD1
J: TRBJ2-1
V: TRBV14
size: many

CDR3: CASRPQDRAPYEQYF
DNA: TGTGCCAGCAGGCCTCAAGACAGGGCCCCCTACGAGCAGTACTTC
D: TRBD1
J: TRBJ2-7
V: TRBV7-2
size: few

CDR3: CASSSGTGYYEQYF
DNA: TGCGCCAGCAGCTCCGGGACAGGATACTACGAGCAGTACTTC
D: TRBD1
J: TRBJ2-7
V: TRBV5-1
size: many

CDR3: CASSRTGATGNQPQHF
DNA: TGTGCCAGCAGCCGAACAGGGGCGACGGGCAATCAGCCCCAGCATTTT
D: TRBD1
J: TRBJ1-5
V: TRBV7-2
size: .

CDR3: CASSPQGAGQPQHF
DNA: TGTGCCAGCAGTCCACAGGGGGCCGGTCAGCCCCAGCATTTT
D: TRBD1
J: TRBJ1-5
V: TRBV12-3/TRBV12-4
size: many

CDR3: CASSQDSAGGHHNEQFF
DNA: TGTGCCAGCAGCCAAGACTCAGCGGGGGGGCATCACAATGAGCAGTTCTTC
D: TRBD2
J: TRBJ2-1
V: TRBV3-1
size: many

CDR3: CASINQGQGYEQYF
DNA: TGTGCCAGCATTAACCAAGGACAGGGCTACGAGCAGTACTTC
D: TRBD1
J: TRBJ2-7
V: TRBV28
size: few

CDR3: CASSLDREADTQYF
DNA: TGTGCCAGCAGTTTGGACAGGGAGGCAGATACGCAGTATTTT
D: TRBD1
J: TRBJ2-3
V: TRBV12-3/TRBV12-4
size: many

CDR3: CASSVENRGNNEQFF
DNA: TGTGCCAGCAGCGTAGAAAACAGGGGGAACAATGAGCAGTTCTTC
D: TRBD1
J: TRBJ2-1
V: TRBV9
size: many

CDR3: CASSPSGLAGYF
DNA: TGTGCCAGCAGCCCCTCCGGACTAGCGGGGTACTTC
D: TRBD2
J: TRBJ2-5
V: TRBV7-2
size: few

CDR3: CASSASQGRQDEQYF
DNA: TGTGCCAGCAGCGCGTCACAGGGTCGGCAAGACGAGCAGTACTTC
D: .
J: TRBJ2-7
V: TRBV27
size: many

CDR3: CSARKNTGSTDTQYF
DNA: TGCAGTGCTAGAAAAAACACGGGTAGCACAGATACGCAGTATTTT
D: .
J: TRBJ2-3
V: TRBV20-1
size: few

CDR3: CASSLTRGATGELFF
DNA: TGTGCCAGCAGTCTGACGAGGGGGGCCACCGGGGAGCTGTTTTTT
D: .
J: TRBJ2-2
V: TRBV6-1
size: .

CDR3: CATRPGQGTQETQYF
DNA: TGTGCCACCAGACCGGGACAGGGAACACAAGAGACCCAGTACTTC
D: TRBD1
J: TRBJ2-5
V: TRBV15
size: many

CDR3: CASSRQTQPTDTQYF
DNA: TGTGCCAGCAGCCGGCAGACACAACCCACAGATACGCAGTATTTT
D: .
J: TRBJ2-3
V: TRBV3-1
size: .

CDR3: CATSRDGQGVLYEQYF
DNA: TGTGCCACCAGCAGAGATGGACAGGGAGTTCTCTACGAGCAGTACTTC
D: TRBD1
J: TRBJ2-7
V: TRBV15
size: .

CDR3: CANPTWGVKSSYEQYF
DNA: TGTGCCAACCCCACCTGGGGAGTAAAATCCTCCTACGAGCAGTACTTC
D: .
J: TRBJ2-7
V: TRBV21-1
size: .

CDR3: CASSSSPFITYEQYF
DNA: TGCGCCAGCAGCTCAAGTCCCTTTATTACCTACGAGCAGTACTTC
D: .
J: TRBJ2-7
V: TRBV5-1
size: many